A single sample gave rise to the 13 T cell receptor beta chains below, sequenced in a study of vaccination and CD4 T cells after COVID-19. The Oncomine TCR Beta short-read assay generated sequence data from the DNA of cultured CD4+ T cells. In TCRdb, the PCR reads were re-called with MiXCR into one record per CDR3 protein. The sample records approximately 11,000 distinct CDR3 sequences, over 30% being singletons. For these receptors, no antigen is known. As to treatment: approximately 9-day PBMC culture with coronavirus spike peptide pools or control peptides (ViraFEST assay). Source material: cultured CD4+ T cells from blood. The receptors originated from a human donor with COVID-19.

The DNA of the CDR3 is TGCAGTGCTCCCGGGACAGGGTCCCTCGGGGCTTCACCCCTCCACTTT. Residues: CSAPGTGSLGASPLHF. V and J are TRBV20-1 and TRBJ1-6, with TRBD1 matching 9 bases. The CDR3 is 16 amino acids. The trim removed 5 bases at V and 9 bases at J, leaving 14 bases unmatched. Germline CDR1 DFQATT, CDR2 SNEGSKA (reference sequence).

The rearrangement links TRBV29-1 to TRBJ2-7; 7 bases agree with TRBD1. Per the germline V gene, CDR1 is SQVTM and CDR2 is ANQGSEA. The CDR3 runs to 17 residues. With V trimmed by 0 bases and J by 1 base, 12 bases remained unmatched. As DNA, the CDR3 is TGCAGCGTTGAAGATCAAGACACTAAGGGGGCGTCCTACGAGCAGTACTTC. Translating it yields CSVEDQDTKGASYEQYF.

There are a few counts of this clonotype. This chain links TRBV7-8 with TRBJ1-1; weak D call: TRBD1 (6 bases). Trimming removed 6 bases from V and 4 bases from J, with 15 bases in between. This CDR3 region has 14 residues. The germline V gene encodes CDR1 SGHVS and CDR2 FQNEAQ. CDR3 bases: TGTGCCAGCAGGTTACGGGGAGGGGGCACTGAAGCTTTCTTT. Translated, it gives CASRLRGGGTEAFF.

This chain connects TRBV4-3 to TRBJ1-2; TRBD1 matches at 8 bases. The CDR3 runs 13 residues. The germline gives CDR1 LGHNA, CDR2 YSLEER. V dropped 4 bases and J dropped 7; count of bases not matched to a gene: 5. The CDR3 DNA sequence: TGCGCCAGCAGCCTCCAGGGGGCGGGTGGCTACACCTTC. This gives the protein CASSLQGAGGYTF.

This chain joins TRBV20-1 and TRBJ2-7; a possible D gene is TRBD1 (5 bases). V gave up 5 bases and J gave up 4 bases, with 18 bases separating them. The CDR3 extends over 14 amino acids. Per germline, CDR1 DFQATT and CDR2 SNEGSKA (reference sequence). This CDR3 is CSADRGSLLYEQYF. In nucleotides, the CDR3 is TGCAGTGCTGATAGGGGCTCGCTCTTGTACGAGCAGTACTTC.

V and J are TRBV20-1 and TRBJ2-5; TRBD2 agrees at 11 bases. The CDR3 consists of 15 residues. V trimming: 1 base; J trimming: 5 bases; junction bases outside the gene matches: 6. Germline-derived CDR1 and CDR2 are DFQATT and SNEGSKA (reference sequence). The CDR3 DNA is TGCAGTGCTAGAGCTATAGCGGGGGGGCCCGAGACCCAGTACTTC. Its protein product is CSARAIAGGPETQYF.

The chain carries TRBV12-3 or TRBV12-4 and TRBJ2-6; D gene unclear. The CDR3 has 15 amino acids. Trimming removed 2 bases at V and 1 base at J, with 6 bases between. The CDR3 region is CASSLYGSGANVLTF. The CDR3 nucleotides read TGTGCCAGCAGTTTATATGGGTCTGGGGCCAACGTCCTGACTTTC.

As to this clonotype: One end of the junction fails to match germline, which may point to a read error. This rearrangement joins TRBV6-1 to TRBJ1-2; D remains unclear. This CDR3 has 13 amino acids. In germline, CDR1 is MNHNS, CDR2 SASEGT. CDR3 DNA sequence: TGTGTCAGCAGCCTAGAACTAAACTATGGCTACACCTTC. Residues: CVSSLELNYGYTF.

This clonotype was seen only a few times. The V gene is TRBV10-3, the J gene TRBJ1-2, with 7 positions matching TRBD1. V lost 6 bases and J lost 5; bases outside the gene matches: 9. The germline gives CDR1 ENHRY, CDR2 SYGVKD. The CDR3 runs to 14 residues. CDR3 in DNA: TGTGCCATCAGGGGTGACAGGGAGGAATATGGCTACACCTTC. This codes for CAIRGDREEYGYTF.

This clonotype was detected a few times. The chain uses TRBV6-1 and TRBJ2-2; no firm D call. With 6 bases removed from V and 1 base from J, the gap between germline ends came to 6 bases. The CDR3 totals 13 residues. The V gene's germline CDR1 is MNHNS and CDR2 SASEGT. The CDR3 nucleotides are TGTGCCAGCAGGACCCAGAACACCGGGGAGCTGTTTTTT. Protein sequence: CASRTQNTGELFF.

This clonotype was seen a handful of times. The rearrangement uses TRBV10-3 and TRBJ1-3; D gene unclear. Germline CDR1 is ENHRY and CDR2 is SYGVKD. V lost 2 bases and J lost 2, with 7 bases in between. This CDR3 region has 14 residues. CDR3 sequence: CAISEMGTGNTIYF. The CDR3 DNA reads TGTGCCATCAGTGAGATGGGCACTGGAAACACCATATATTTT.

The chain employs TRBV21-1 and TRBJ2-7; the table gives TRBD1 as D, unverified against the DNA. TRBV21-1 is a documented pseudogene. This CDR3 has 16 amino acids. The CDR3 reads CASSLPGRGPSYEQYF. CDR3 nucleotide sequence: TGTGCCAGCAGCCTTCCGGGGAGGGGGCCCTCCTACGAGCAGTACTTC.

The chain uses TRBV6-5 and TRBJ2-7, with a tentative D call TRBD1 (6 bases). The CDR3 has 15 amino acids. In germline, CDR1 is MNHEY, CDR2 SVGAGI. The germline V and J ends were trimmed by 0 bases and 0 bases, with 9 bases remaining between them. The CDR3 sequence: CASSYSRDISYEQYF. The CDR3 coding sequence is TGTGCCAGCAGTTACTCCCGGGACATCTCCTACGAGCAGTACTTC.